This entry lists 29 T cell receptor beta chains sequenced from one sample in a study of Ad26.COV2.S vaccination and SARS-CoV-2 variants. Data came from immunoSEQ multiplex PCR; TCRdb stores just in-frame clones and leaves some out. The data contain roughly 450,000 clones, approximately 92% of them singletons. The treatment is: 15 to 20 received Ad26.COV2.S at low or high dose, single or two shots; 5 received placebo; per-sample allocation not given. After the first vaccine or placebo injection, samples were drawn on day 63. The sample in question was peripheral blood, obtained in a trial of Ad26.COV2.S vaccine versus placebo. Receptors were obtained from a person between 18 and 60 years old who received the Ad26.COV2.S COVID-19 vaccine or a placebo.

V is TRBV5-6 and J is TRBJ1-2, with a possible D match to TRBD1 (6 bases). The CDR3 runs to 13 residues. Trimming took 2 bases from V and 2 from J, leaving 7 bases between them. The germline CDR1 and CDR2 sequences are SGHDT and YYEEEE. CDR3 sequence: CASSFGQNYGYTF. For the CDR3, the DNA is TGTGCCAGCAGCTTTGGACAGAACTATGGCTACACCTTC.

This clone was counted once. The rearrangement uses TRBV2 and TRBJ1-2; 8 bases map to TRBD1. The CDR3 is 15 amino acids. Germline V gene lookup returns CDR1 SNHLY and CDR2 FYNNEI. Germline trimming cut 3 bases from V and 4 bases from J; bases unmatched to any gene: 7. This CDR3 reads CASSEQGAVSYGYTF. Here the CDR3 DNA reads TGTGCCAGCAGTGAGCAGGGGGCGGTGAGCTATGGCTACACCTTC.

This clone was seen only a few times. The genes are TRBV3-1 (or the pseudogene TRBV3-2) and TRBJ1-1, with 8 bases that match TRBD1. Germline CDR1 reads LGHDT; CDR2 reads YNNKEL (reference sequence). V lost 6 bases and J lost 0; bases outside the gene matches: 9. This CDR3 spans 16 amino acids. The CDR3 here is CASREGQVGMNTEAFF. The CDR3 region has the DNA TGTGCCAGCAGGGAGGGACAGGTTGGCATGAACACTGAAGCTTTCTTT.

The chain joins TRBV30 to TRBJ2-5; a weak D match, TRBD1 (5 bases). The CDR3 contains 12 residues. Looked up from germline, CDR1 is GTSNPN and CDR2 is SVGIG (reference sequence). V lost 7 bases, J lost 2 bases, and 11 bases lay in between. The CDR3: CASTRQQETQYF. The CDR3 DNA sequence: TGTGCCTCGACTCGACAGCAAGAGACCCAGTACTTC.

The chain carries TRBV14 and TRBJ1-2; D remains unclear. The germline V gene has CDR1 SGHDN and CDR2 FVKESK. This CDR3 comprises 20 residues. The ends were cut back, 0 bases at V and 4 bases at J, with 27 bases in the middle. CDR3 residues: CASSQDPRGRDTSFGYGYTF. The DNA of the CDR3 is TGTGCCAGCAGCCAAGATCCCCGGGGTAGGGATACGAGCTTTGGCTATGGCTACACCTTC.

The chain recombines TRBV27 with TRBJ1-5; D call uncertain. Germline CDR1 MNHEY, CDR2 SMNVEV (reference sequence). CDR3 length: 15 amino acids. The V end was cut by 3 bases, the J end by 0 bases, with 9 bases between. CDR3 DNA: TGTGCCAGCAGTTTGAGACCTTATAGCAATCAGCCCCAGCATTTT. Residues: CASSLRPYSNQPQHF.

The chain employs TRBV6-5 and TRBJ2-7, with 7 bases that match TRBD1. Germline values: CDR1 MNHEY, CDR2 SVGAGI. The CDR3 spans 15 residues. The V gene end was trimmed by 0 bases and the J gene end by 2 bases; junction bases not matched to a gene: 4. CDR3 nucleotides: TGTGCCAGCAGTTACTCGGACAGGAACCCCTACGAGCAGTACTTC. As protein: CASSYSDRNPYEQYF.

The V gene is TRBV7-2, the J gene TRBJ2-7, with D unclear. Trimming removed 1 base at V and 6 bases at J, with 10 bases between. Germline CDR1 reads SGHTA; CDR2 reads FQGNSA. This CDR3 is built from 13 residues. The CDR3 DNA is TGTGCCAGCAGCTTAGTGGGGTCGGGCGAGCAGTACTTC. Translated: CASSLVGSGEQYF.

With regard to this clone: Different DNA sequences within this sample yield the same CDR3. This rearrangement joins TRBV25-1 to TRBJ2-1; no reliable D call. The germline gives CDR1 MGHDK, CDR2 SYGVNS. This CDR3 region has 11 residues. The V end lost 4 bases, the J end lost 4 bases, and 2 bases lay between the germline ends. CDR3 DNA sequence: TGTGCCAGCAGTGGATACAATGAGCAGTTCTTC. Amino acid sequence: CASSGYNEQFF.

The DNA for the CDR3 is TGTGCCAGCGACGGGACAAGCAGCTCCTACGAGCAGTACTTC. Amino acid sequence: CASDGTSSSYEQYF. V is TRBV6-5 and J is TRBJ2-7; possible D gene TRBD1, 6 bases. Germline CDR1 reads MNHEY; CDR2 reads SVGAGI. Trimming stripped 8 bases from V and 0 bases from J, with 14 bases between. The CDR3 has 14 residues.

This chain joins TRBV2 and TRBJ1-5; D is undetermined. This CDR3 comprises 12 residues. CDR1 and CDR2 (germline): SNHLY, FYNNEI. V was clipped by 2 bases and J by 4 bases, with 3 bases between them. Here the CDR3 DNA reads TGTGCCAGCAGTGAAAGTAATCAGCCCCAGCATTTT. Its protein is CASSESNQPQHF.

The V and J genes are TRBV28 and TRBJ1-4, with a possible D match to TRBD1 (5 bases). The CDR3 extends over 14 amino acids. Looked up from germline, CDR1 is MDHEN and CDR2 is SYDVKM. Trimming removed 6 bases at V and 5 bases at J, with 13 bases between. The chain's CDR3 is CASRHGTGNEKLFF. The CDR3 nucleotides are TGTGCCAGCAGGCATGGGACGGGAAATGAAAAACTGTTTTTT. The full variable domain, its missing parts supplied by reference TRBV28 and TRBJ1-4, is DVKVTQSSRYLVKRTGEKVFLECVQDMDHENMFWYRQDPGLGLRLIYFSYDVKMKEKGDIPEGYSVSREKKERFSLILESASTNQTSMYLCASRHGTGNEKLFFGSGTQLSVL.

J is TRBJ2-3 and V is TRBV28; TRBD2 aligns across 7 bases. CDR3 size: 16 residues. In germline, CDR1 is MDHEN, CDR2 SYDVKM. J lost 6 bases, V lost 1 base, and 10 bases had no gene match. CDR3 sequence (DNA): TGTGCCAGCAGTTTATTTGTTCGGGGACTAATGGATACGCAGTATTTT. Its protein product is CASSLFVRGLMDTQYF.

This chain joins TRBV27 and TRBJ2-1, with D perhaps being TRBD1 or TRBD2 (5 bases each). The germline V and J ends were trimmed by 3 bases and 9 bases, with 12 bases remaining between them. The CDR3 runs to 13 residues. Germline CDR1 is MNHEY and CDR2 is SMNVEV (reference sequence). For the CDR3, the DNA is TGTGCCAGCAGTTTTCCGGGGCTCCGTGAGCAGTTCTTC. Translating gives CASSFPGLREQFF.

This clone was picked up a small number of times. The V and J genes are TRBV18 and TRBJ2-7; D is undetermined. The CDR3 spans 14 residues. Germline assignment: CDR1 KGHSH and CDR2 LQKENI. V was cut by 3 bases and J by 0 bases, with 9 bases left in between. CDR3 DNA sequence: TGTGCCAGCTCACCCCCGACCAGCTCCTACGAGCAGTACTTC. This codes for CASSPPTSSYEQYF.

The V and J genes are TRBV27 and TRBJ2-7, with 9 nucleotides matching TRBD2. J lost 6 bases, V lost 0 bases, and 9 bases had no gene match. Germline-derived CDR1 and CDR2 are MNHEY and SMNVEV (reference sequence). This CDR3 is 16 amino acids long. The CDR3 DNA follows: TGTGCCAGCAGTTTATCGGTTAGCGGGAGCTGGGGCGAGCAGTACTTC. This translates into CASSLSVSGSWGEQYF.

This chain joins TRBV27 and TRBJ2-7; 10 bases are a match to TRBD2. Trimming cost V 5 bases and J 1 base; bases outside gene matches: 5. The germline CDR1 and CDR2 sequences are MNHEY and SMNVEV (reference sequence). There are 15 residues in the CDR3. This CDR3 is CASSPGTSVSYEQYF. Here the CDR3 DNA reads TGTGCCAGCAGTCCCGGGACTAGCGTTTCCTACGAGCAGTACTTC.

V usage is TRBV6-5 and J usage is TRBJ1-1; D is undetermined. The CDR3 spans 15 residues. Germline V gene sequence: CDR1 MNHEY, CDR2 SVGAGI. Trimming stripped 0 bases from V and 3 bases from J, with 11 bases between. The CDR3 sequence is CASSYSRVGDTEAFF. DNA of the CDR3: TGTGCCAGCAGTTACTCGAGGGTTGGGGACACTGAAGCTTTCTTT.

The J gene is TRBJ1-5, the V gene TRBV7-8; unclear D gene. CDR3 length: 16 amino acids. The V gene's germline CDR1 is SGHVS and CDR2 FQNEAQ. V was shortened by 5 bases and J by 0 bases, with 14 bases between the two germline ends. CDR3 bases: TGTGCCAGCAGCGCCAGAATCGGGGATAGCAATCAGCCCCAGCATTTT. The encoded protein is CASSARIGDSNQPQHF.

This chain uses TRBV2 with TRBJ1-1, with a possible D match to TRBD1 (6 bases). CDR3 size: 14 residues. V was cut by 5 bases and J by 0 bases, with 10 bases left in between. Germline CDR1 and CDR2: SNHLY and FYNNEI. The CDR3, as DNA: TGTGCCAGCAGTAGAGGACAGATGAACACTGAAGCTTTCTTT. It codes for CASSRGQMNTEAFF.

V and J are TRBV27 and TRBJ2-1, with TRBD1 matching 7 bases. V was clipped by 6 bases and J by 7 bases; unmatched bases: 24. Looked up from germline, CDR1 is MNHEY and CDR2 is SMNVEV (reference sequence). The CDR3 spans 19 residues. Here the CDR3 reads CASRGAGTDRRKLVNEQFF. The CDR3 DNA sequence: TGTGCCAGCAGGGGGGCCGGGACAGACAGGAGAAAACTGGTAAATGAGCAGTTCTTC.

The chain joins TRBV5-1 to TRBJ2-2, with 7 bases fitting TRBD1. The junction had 7 bases not matched to a gene; V was cut back by 4 bases and J by 4 bases. Germline CDR1 SGHRS, CDR2 YFSETQ. The CDR3 is made up of 15 amino acids. CDR3 sequence reads: CASSLRDRSTGELFF. DNA for the CDR3: TGCGCCAGCAGCCTCCGGGACAGAAGCACCGGGGAGCTGTTTTTT.

The V call is TRBV24-1, the J call TRBJ2-3, with 8 bases matching TRBD1. Germline V CDR1 and CDR2: KGHDR, SFDVKD. The trim removed 10 bases at V and 2 bases at J, leaving 4 bases unmatched. The length of the CDR3 is 13 residues. DNA of the CDR3: TGTGCCACAGGGACAGGTTACACAGATACGCAGTATTTT. Residues: CATGTGYTDTQYF.

The chain uses TRBV28 and TRBJ2-5, with 13 positions matching TRBD2. Germline V gives CDR1 MDHEN, CDR2 SYDVKM. The V segment lost 4 bases and the J segment 2 bases; nucleotides outside the gene matches: 10. This CDR3 comprises 18 residues. The CDR3 reads CASSSGLAGVRGQETQYF. The CDR3 nucleotides read TGTGCCAGCAGTTCCGGACTAGCGGGAGTTCGGGGGCAAGAGACCCAGTACTTC.

J is TRBJ1-4 and V is TRBV25-1; D is ambiguous. The CDR3 is made up of 16 amino acids. Trimming pared 4 bases from V and 6 bases from J, leaving 18 bases between. Germline V gives CDR1 MGHDK, CDR2 SYGVNS. In DNA, the CDR3 is TGTGCCAGCAGTGGACGGTTGCGGGGAGGAGATGAAAAACTGTTTTTT. Translated: CASSGRLRGGDEKLFF.

The gene calls are TRBV5-5 and TRBJ2-3; the D is unclear. V shed 4 bases and J shed 2 bases, with 17 bases lying between them. The CDR3 spans 16 residues. Germline V gene data show CDR1 as SGHKS and CDR2 as YYEKEE (reference sequence). CDR3 in DNA: TGTGCCAGCAGCCAGGCGACCAGCCACCTCACAGATACGCAGTATTTT. The encoded protein is CASSQATSHLTDTQYF.

J is TRBJ2-2 and V is TRBV7-9; the D is unclear. The germline V and J ends were trimmed by 5 bases and 0 bases, with 10 bases remaining between them. The CDR3 is 15 amino acids. Germline V gene sequence: CDR1 SEHNR, CDR2 FQNEAQ (reference sequence). The CDR3 protein is CASSPRASNTGELFF. CDR3 coding DNA: TGTGCCAGCAGCCCACGGGCCTCGAACACCGGGGAGCTGTTTTTT.

The V and J genes are TRBV3-1 (or the pseudogene TRBV3-2) and TRBJ1-6; D remains ambiguous. V dropped 3 bases and J dropped 0 bases, with 12 bases sitting between them. The germline V gene has CDR1 LGHDT and CDR2 YNNKEL (reference sequence). The CDR3 is made up of 17 amino acids. The CDR3 sequence: CASSHLSPSSYNSPLHF. CDR3 nucleotides: TGTGCCAGCAGCCATCTTAGTCCGAGCTCCTATAATTCACCCCTCCACTTT.

This clone appeared a single time. The rearrangement links TRBV27 to TRBJ2-7, with a possible D match to TRBD1 (5 bases). The CDR3 contains 14 residues. CDR1 and CDR2 from the germline V gene are MNHEY and SMNVEV (reference sequence). The ends were cut back, 4 bases at V and 5 bases at J, with 15 bases in the middle. Here the CDR3 DNA reads TGTGCCAGCAGTTCCCAAGGGGCCGTGGACGAGCAGTACTTC. This gives the protein CASSSQGAVDEQYF.